The entry below describes one T cell receptor beta chain. The antigen is unknown. The data were produced by immunoSEQ multiplex PCR, yet TCRdb's version contains in-frame clones alone and is incomplete. Here the sample spans fewer than 650,000 clones, over 60% being singletons. Germline CDR1 reads MDHEN; CDR2 reads SYDVKM. The CDR3 contains 15 residues. Losses at the gene ends were 5 bases for V and 4 bases for J; bases not matched to a gene: 7. The sample is drawn from a study of shared clonotypes between healthy human individuals. Findings and caveats of the study: An anticipated effect of sequencing depth on clonotype sharing among donors was recognized. Limited genetic and exposure-history diversity came from having few donors.

Unsorted samples, those not sorted, used roughly 100 million PBMCs for genomic DNA. The J gene is TRBJ1-1, the V gene TRBV28; 10 positions agree with TRBD1. Sample: PBMCs. This receptor was identified in a woman aged 35 to 49 in good health. Some clones in this sample may be carry-over from other donors' samples. Here the CDR3 reads CASSPMWTGGTEAFF. Here the CDR3 DNA reads TGTGCCAGCAGTCCAATGTGGACAGGGGGCACTGAAGCTTTCTTT. Complete variable domain (other parts from reference TRBV28 and TRBJ1-1): DVKVTQSSRYLVKRTGEKVFLECVQDMDHENMFWYRQDPGLGLRLIYFSYDVKMKEKGDIPEGYSVSREKKERFSLILESASTNQTSMYLCASSPMWTGGTEAFFGQGTRLTVV.